The TCR beta chain under discussion was sequenced for a study of human T cells and chemical hapten exposure. Study overall: Slight volume differences across pooled libraries mainly accounted for varying per-sample TCR yields. Study outcomes and limitations: DPC sensitization produced no change in TCRs with frequency above 1 in 1000.

Time point described: patch test 1, 2 weeks after DPC sensitization. The treatment here: therapeutic diphenylcyclopropenone sensitization with weekly scalp DPC. One entry per CDR3 protein, called by TCRdb with MiXCR from the RACE reads. The sample shows roughly 360,000 distinct CDR3 sequences, 4.8% of them seen only once. This clonotype was detected ten times or more. Its antigen is undetermined. This CDR3 has 13 amino acids. After removal of 6 bases from V and 6 bases from J, the junction contained 8 bases not matched to a gene. Germline CDR1 and CDR2: SQVTM and ANQGSEA. The material was whole blood, obtained in connection with sensitization to the hapten diphenylcyclopropenone (DPC). This sequence joins TRBV29-1 and TRBJ1-1; 9 nucleotides line up with TRBD1. This TCR was recovered from a woman between 45 and 65 years old with alopecia areata. Some clones in this sample may be carry-over from other donors' samples. The CDR3 sequence: CSVSQGAPPEAFF. The CDR3 DNA reads TGCAGCGTATCACAGGGGGCCCCCCCTGAAGCTTTCTTT.